The clone carrying this T cell receptor (beta chain) was observed once. Its antigen is as yet unknown. These data come from a study of Graves' ophthalmopathy and Graves' hyperthyroidism. Study-wide background: Stable hyperthyroidism referred to disease that showed no ophthalmopathy within 18 months of follow-up.

Germline values: CDR1 WSHSY, CDR2 SAAADI. The CDR3 is 16 amino acids. Trimming took 2 bases from V and 0 from J, leaving 13 bases between them. Overall study findings and caveats: Between ophthalmopathy and stable hyperthyroidism, a 13-signature model drew a separation with 87.88% sensitivity and 70% to 84% specificity.

Researchers took RNA transcripts and amplified TCR beta CDR3 regions from them. First-round RT-PCR employed HTBI primers, with a second-round multiplex PCR after it. TCRdb itself ran the multiplex PCR reads through MiXCR, one entry per CDR3 protein. The sample holds over a million distinct CDR3 sequences; 35% to 40% are singletons and the top ten take over 8.5%. The chain recombines TRBV10-2 with TRBJ1-2; D remains unclear. Source material: peripheral blood or thyroid tissue (not recorded which). This TCR came from an adult man with Graves' hyperthyroidism. CDR3 residues: CASSEPDEGTNYGYTF. The CDR3 DNA is TGCGCCAGCAGTGAGCCGGACGAAGGGACTAACTATGGCTACACCTTC.